This T cell receptor beta chain was identified during a study of T cell responses to AZD1222 COVID-19 vaccine. Across the whole study: Doses given second, at about 4 or about 12 weeks, were pooled.

Points from the study as a whole: It was only a handful of AZD1222 recipients who were seropositive at baseline. Unmutated regions of variants are reportedly targeted by nearly half of spike-specific TCRs. It should be noted that donors were predominantly white British and more often female, and clonal diversity was possibly underestimated.

Profiling relied on immunoSEQ multiplex PCR, and the TCRdb table lists in-frame clones only, not all of them. The sample includes around 100,000 clones, roughly 90% of them seen just once. There are 14 residues in the CDR3. V shed 5 bases and J shed 3 bases, with 11 bases lying between them. The germline gives CDR1 MNHEY, CDR2 SMNVEV (reference sequence). For this clone: Its antigen is unknown.

The source was peripheral blood, collected on day 0 of AZD1222 vaccination. This receptor was taken from an adult in good health. The chain is built from TRBV27 and TRBJ2-1; D is perhaps TRBD1 (6 bases). In DNA, the CDR3 is TGTGCCAGCAGTCTCTCGACAGGCTACAATGAGCAGTTCTTC. It translates to CASSLSTGYNEQFF.